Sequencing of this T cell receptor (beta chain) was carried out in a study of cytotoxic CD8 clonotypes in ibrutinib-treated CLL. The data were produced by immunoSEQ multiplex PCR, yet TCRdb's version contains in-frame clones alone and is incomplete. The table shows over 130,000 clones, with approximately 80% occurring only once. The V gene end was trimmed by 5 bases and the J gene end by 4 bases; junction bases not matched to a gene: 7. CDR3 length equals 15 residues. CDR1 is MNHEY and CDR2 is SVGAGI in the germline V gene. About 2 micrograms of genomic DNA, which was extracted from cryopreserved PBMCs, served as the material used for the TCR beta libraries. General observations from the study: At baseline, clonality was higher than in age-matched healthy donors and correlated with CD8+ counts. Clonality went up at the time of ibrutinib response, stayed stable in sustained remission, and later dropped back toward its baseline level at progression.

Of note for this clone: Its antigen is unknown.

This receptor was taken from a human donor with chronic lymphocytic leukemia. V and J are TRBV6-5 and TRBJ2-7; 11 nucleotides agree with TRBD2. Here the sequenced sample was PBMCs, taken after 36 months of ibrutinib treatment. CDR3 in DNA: TGTGCCAGCAGTCCGACTAGCGGGGTTGGATACGAGCAGTACTTC. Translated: CASSPTSGVGYEQYF.